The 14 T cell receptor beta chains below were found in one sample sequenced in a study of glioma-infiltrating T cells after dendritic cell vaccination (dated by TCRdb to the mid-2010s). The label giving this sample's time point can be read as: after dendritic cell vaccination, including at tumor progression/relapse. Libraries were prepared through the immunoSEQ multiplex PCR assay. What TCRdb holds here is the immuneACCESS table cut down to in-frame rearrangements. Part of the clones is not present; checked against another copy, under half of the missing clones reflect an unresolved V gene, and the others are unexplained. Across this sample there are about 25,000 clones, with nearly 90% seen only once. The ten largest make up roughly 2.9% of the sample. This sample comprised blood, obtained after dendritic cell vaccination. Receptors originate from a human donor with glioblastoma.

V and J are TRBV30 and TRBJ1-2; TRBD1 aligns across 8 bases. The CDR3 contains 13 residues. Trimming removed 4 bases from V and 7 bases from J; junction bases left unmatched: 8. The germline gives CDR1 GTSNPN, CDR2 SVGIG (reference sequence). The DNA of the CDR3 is TGTGCCTGGAAACTTCAGGGGGCGCGTGGCTACACCTTC. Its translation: CAWKLQGARGYTF.

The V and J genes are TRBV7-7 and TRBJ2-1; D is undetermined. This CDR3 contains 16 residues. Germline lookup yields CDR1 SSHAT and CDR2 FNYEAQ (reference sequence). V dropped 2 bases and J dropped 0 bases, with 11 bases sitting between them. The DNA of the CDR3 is TGTGCCAGCAGCTTAAGTCCATATAGCTCCTACAATGAGCAGTTCTTC. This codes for CASSLSPYSSYNEQFF. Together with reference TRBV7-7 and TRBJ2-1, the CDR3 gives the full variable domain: GAGVSQSPRYKVTKRGQDVTLRCDPISSHATLYWYQQALGQGPEFLTYFNYEAQPDKSGLPSDRFSAERPEGSISTLTIQRTEQRDSAMYRCASSLSPYSSYNEQFFGPGTRLTVL.

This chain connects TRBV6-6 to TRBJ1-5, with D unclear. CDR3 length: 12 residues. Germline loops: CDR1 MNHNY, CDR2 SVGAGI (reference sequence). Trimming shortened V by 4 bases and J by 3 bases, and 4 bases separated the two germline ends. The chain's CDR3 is CASSSFNQPQHF. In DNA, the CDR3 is TGTGCCAGCAGTTCCTTCAATCAGCCCCAGCATTTT.

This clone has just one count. The CDR3 protein is CATSREEGAKNIQYF. The CDR3 DNA reads TGTGCCACCAGCAGAGAGGAGGGGGCCAAAAACATTCAGTACTTC. This chain uses TRBV15 with TRBJ2-4, with TRBD2 as a possible D gene (6 bases). The CDR3 is 15 amino acids. Trimming took off 0 bases at V and 1 base at J, with 7 bases between the two ends. Germline V CDR1 and CDR2: LNHNV, YYDKDF (reference sequence).

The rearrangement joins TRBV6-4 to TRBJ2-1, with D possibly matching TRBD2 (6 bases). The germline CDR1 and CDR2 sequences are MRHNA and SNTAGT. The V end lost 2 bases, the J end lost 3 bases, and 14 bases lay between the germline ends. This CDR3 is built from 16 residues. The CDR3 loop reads CASSDLGRGDYNEQFF. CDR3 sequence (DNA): TGTGCCAGCAGTGACCTAGGGCGCGGGGACTACAATGAGCAGTTCTTC.

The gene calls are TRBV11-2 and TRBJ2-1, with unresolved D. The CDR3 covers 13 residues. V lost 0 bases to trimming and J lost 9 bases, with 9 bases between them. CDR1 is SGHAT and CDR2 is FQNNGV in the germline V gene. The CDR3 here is CASSLDYRGEQFF. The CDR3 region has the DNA TGTGCCAGCAGCTTAGATTATCGCGGTGAGCAGTTCTTC.

CDR3 in DNA: TGTGCCAGCAGCCGGGGGGGGAATGAGCAGTTCTTC. Translation gives CASSRGGNEQFF. The rearrangement joins TRBV11-2 to TRBJ2-1; TRBD2 aligns across 8 bases. The V gene end was trimmed by 5 bases and the J gene end by 7 bases; junction bases not matched to a gene: 1. Germline loops: CDR1 SGHAT, CDR2 FQNNGV. The CDR3 has 12 residues.

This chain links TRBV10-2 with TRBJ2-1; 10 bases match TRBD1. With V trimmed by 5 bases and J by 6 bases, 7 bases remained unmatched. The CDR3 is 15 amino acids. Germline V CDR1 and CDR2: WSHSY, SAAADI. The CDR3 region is CASSYPGQGTNEQFF. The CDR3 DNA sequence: TGCGCCAGCAGTTACCCGGGACAGGGGACCAATGAGCAGTTCTTC.

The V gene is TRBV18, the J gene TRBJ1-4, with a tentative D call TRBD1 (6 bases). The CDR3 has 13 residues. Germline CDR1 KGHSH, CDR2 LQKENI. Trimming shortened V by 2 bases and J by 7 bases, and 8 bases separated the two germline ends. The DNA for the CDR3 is TGTGCCAGCTCACCAAGGGGGACTGAAAAACTGTTTTTT. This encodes CASSPRGTEKLFF.

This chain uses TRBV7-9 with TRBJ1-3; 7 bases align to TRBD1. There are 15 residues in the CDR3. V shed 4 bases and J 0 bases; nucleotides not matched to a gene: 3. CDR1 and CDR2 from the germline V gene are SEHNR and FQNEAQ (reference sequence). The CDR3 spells CASSSWTGSGNTIYF. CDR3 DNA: TGTGCCAGCAGCTCCTGGACAGGCTCTGGAAACACCATATATTTT.

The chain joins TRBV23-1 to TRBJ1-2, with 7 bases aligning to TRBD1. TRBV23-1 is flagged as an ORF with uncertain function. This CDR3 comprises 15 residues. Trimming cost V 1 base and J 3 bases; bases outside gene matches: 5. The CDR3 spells CASSQWLRGHYGYTF. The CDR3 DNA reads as TGCGCCAGCAGTCAATGGTTAAGGGGGCACTATGGCTACACCTTC.

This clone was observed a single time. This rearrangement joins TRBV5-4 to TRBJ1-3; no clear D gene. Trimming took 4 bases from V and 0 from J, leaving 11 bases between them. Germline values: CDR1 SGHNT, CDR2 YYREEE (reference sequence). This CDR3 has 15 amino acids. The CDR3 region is CASSLRGNSGNTIYF. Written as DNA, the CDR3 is TGTGCCAGCAGCCTCCGGGGTAACTCTGGAAACACCATATATTTT.

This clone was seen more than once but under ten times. The CDR3, as DNA: TGTGCCAGCAGCGGGGCCAATCAGCCCCAGCATTTT. Residues: CASSGANQPQHF. The V gene is TRBV7-9, the J gene TRBJ1-5; tentative D call: TRBD1 (5 bases). V lost 5 bases and J 3 bases, leaving 5 bases between the germline ends. Looked up from germline, CDR1 is SEHNR and CDR2 is FQNEAQ (reference sequence). The CDR3 is 12 amino acids. Full variable domain (missing parts from reference TRBV7-9 and TRBJ1-5): DTGVSQNPRHKITKRGQNVTFRCDPISEHNRLYWYRQTLGQGPEFLTYFQNEAQLEKSRLLSDRFSAERPKGSFSTLEIQRTEQGDSAMYLCASSGANQPQHFGDGTRLSIL.

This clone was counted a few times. The CDR3 DNA follows: TGTGCCAGCAGCCAAGACAGCGGGGGCACCGGGGAGCTGTTTTTT. Its protein is CASSQDSGGTGELFF. The J gene is TRBJ2-2, the V gene TRBV4-2; 8 bases map to TRBD2. Germline-derived CDR1 and CDR2 are LGHNA and YNFKEQ. The CDR3 totals 15 residues. V gave up 0 bases and J gave up 4 bases; unmatched junction bases: 1.